This TCR beta chain was profiled in a study of cytomegalovirus exposure and HLA in healthy donors. Study-wide results and caveats: TCR beta chains numbering roughly 150 were designated cytomegalovirus-associated.

It was with 60 Vbeta and 13 Jbeta primers that the PCR ran. Methods used by the authors: In a later analysis, 70 million to 80 million unique TCR beta chains included roughly 11 million shared by two or more donors. Data came from immunoSEQ multiplex PCR; TCRdb stores just in-frame clones and leaves some out. From that table come the V and J calls and clone size; the DNA was used to work out D and trimming. Of 95,000 to 130,000 clones in the sample, 8.5% to 10% were seen once. In germline, CDR1 is SGHRS, CDR2 YFSETQ. V shed 0 bases and J 4 bases; nucleotides not matched to a gene: 6. The CDR3 sequence is 16 residues long. This clone has only a few counts. The target antigen is unknown.

The rearrangement uses TRBV5-1 and TRBJ2-1; 8 bases map to TRBD1. This receptor was taken from a man aged 25 to 40 in good health and CMV-seronegative. The sequencing input was PBMCs. The CDR3 DNA sequence: TGCGCCAGCAGCTTGGTTCCCGGGACAGGTTACAATGAGCAGTTCTTC. This gives the protein CASSLVPGTGYNEQFF.